This T cell receptor (beta chain) was sequenced during a study of T cells in Graves' hyperthyroidism and ophthalmopathy. Findings and limits, study-wide: From stable hyperthyroidism, ophthalmopathy was set apart by a 13 V-J model.

This clonotype was recorded at least ten times. The antigen is unknown. The CDR3 runs 14 residues. The ends were cut back, 0 bases at V and 1 base at J, with 7 bases in the middle. Germline loops: CDR1 SGHTS, CDR2 YDEGEE. Uncontrolled infection, other autoimmune disease, pregnancy and lactation each barred patients from inclusion. Clinical symptoms, serum thyroxine and TRAb, thyroid ultrasound and orbital computed tomography together formed the diagnostic basis. Amplification yielded TCR beta CDR3 regions, with RNA transcripts as the source. A set of HTBI primers served as the primers for a first-round RT-PCR of the TCR CDR3. TCRdb used MiXCR to reprocess the multiplex PCR reads, holding one entry per CDR3 protein. The sample lists hundreds of thousands of distinct CDR3 sequences, under 45% occurring once.

Source material: blood. The gene calls are TRBV5-8 and TRBJ1-1; D might be TRBD1 (5 bases). This receptor was obtained from a woman in her thirties or forties with Graves' hyperthyroidism. The CDR3 protein is CASSLDGQNTEAFF. The DNA of the CDR3 is TGTGCCAGCAGCTTGGATGGACAGAACACTGAAGCTTTCTTT. Full variable domain (rest looked up from reference TRBV5-8 and TRBJ1-1): EAGVTQSPTHLIKTRGQQATLRCSPISGHTSVYWYQQALGLGLQFLLWYDEGEERNRGNFPPRFSGRQFPNYSSELNVNALELEDSALYLCASSLDGQNTEAFFGQGTRLTVV.